This TCR beta chain was observed in a study of T cells after posttransplantation cyclophosphamide. The study, taken as a whole, reports: Recipient CMV seropositivity and CMV reactivation strongly tracked TRB clonality. TRB overlap between skin or GI tissue T cells and blood was limited. Later post-transplant blood repertoires were often dominated by donor CD8+ memory clones.

From germline, CDR1 is SSHAT and CDR2 FNYEAQ (reference sequence). V was clipped by 5 bases and J by 4 bases; unmatched bases: 8. This CDR3 contains 15 residues. A word on this clone: Antigen: not known.

Sequencing used immunoSEQ multiplex PCR; TCRdb keeps in-frame clones, though not all of them. The data show fewer than 55,000 clones, roughly 94% seen once. The TCR sequence derives from a woman aged 25 to 39 in good health and a related stem cell transplant donor. Sequencing was performed on PBMCs. The chain recombines TRBV7-7 with TRBJ2-3; 8 nucleotides agree with TRBD2. CDR3 loop: CASSQGTSHSDTQYF. The CDR3 DNA is TGTGCCAGCAGCCAGGGGACTAGTCATTCAGATACGCAGTATTTT.